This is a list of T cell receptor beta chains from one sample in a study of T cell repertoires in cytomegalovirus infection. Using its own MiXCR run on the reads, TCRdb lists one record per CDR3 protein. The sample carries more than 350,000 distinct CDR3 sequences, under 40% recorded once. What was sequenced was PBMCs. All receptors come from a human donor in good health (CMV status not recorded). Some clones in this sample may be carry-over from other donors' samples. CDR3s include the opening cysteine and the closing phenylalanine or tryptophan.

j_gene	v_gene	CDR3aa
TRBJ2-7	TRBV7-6	CASSLESGGNEQYF
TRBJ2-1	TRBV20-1	CSAISGGRANEQFF
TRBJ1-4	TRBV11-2	CASSIGTGGKLFF
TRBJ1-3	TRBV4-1	CASSQLSGNTIYF
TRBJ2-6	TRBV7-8	CASSLASVFGANVLTF
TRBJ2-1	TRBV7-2	CASSARTSGEQFF
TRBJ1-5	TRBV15	CATSSGTGIDQPQHF
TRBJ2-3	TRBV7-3	CASGVDTDTQYF
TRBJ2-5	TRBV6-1	CASSKQGPPQETQYF
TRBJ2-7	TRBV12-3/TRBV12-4	CASSFSFWDEQYF
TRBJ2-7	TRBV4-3	CASSQGRGGLPYEQYF
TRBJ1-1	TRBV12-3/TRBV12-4	CASSLFAEAFF
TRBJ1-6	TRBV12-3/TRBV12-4	CASSFQGGSSPLHF
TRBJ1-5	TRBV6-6	CASSLPRLQPQHF
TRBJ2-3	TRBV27	CASSKLGLAGFTDTQYF
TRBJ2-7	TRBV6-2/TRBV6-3	CARSYAGDEQYF